The T cell receptor beta chain described here comes from a study of T cells in Graves' hyperthyroidism and ophthalmopathy. Overall study results and limits: Among thyroid clonotypes expanded above 0.001, most also appeared in blood. By a 13 V-J model, ophthalmopathy was set apart from stable hyperthyroidism.

Each diagnosis drew on symptoms, thyroxine, TRAb, thyroid ultrasound and orbital computed tomography findings. In regard to this clonotype: Its antigen is as yet unknown.

CDR3 length: 14 residues. Germline values: CDR1 SGHDN, CDR2 FVKESK. The V end was cut by 2 bases, the J end by 1 base, with 8 bases between. RNA transcripts provided the source from which TCR beta CDR3 regions were amplified. First-round RT-PCR of the TCR CDR3 relied on the HTBI primer set. Using its own MiXCR run on the multiplex PCR reads, TCRdb lists one record per CDR3 protein. This sample has approximately 300,000 distinct CDR3 sequences, with over 15% found just once. What was sequenced was blood. The TCR comes from a woman aged 55-70 years with Graves' ophthalmopathy. V usage is TRBV14 and J usage is TRBJ2-5; a possible D gene is TRBD1 (6 bases). Here the CDR3 reads CASSQQGFQETQYF. Here the CDR3 DNA reads TGTGCCAGCAGCCAACAGGGGTTCCAAGAGACCCAGTACTTC.